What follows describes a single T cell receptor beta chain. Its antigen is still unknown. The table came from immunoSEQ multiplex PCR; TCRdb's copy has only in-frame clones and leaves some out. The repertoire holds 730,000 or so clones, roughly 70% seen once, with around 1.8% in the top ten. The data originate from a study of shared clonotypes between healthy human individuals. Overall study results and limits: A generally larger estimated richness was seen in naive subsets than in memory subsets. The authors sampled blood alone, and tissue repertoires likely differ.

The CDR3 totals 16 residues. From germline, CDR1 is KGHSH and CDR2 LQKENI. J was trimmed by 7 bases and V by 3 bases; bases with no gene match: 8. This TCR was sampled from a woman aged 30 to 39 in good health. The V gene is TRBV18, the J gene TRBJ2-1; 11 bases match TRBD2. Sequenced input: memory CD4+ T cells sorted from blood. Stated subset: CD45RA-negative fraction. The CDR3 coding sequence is TGTGCCAGCTCACCCCCGACTAGCGGGAAATTAAATGAGCAGTTCTTC. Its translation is CASSPPTSGKLNEQFF.